The 27 T cell receptor beta chains presented below share a single source sample, sequenced in a study of shared clonotypes between healthy human individuals. Measured with immunoSEQ multiplex PCR; TCRdb has only the in-frame clones, and not every one. The sample records 2 million to 2.5 million clones, roughly 90% being singletons. The sequenced sample was naive CD4+ T cells from PBMCs. The sample's subset: CD45RA+ positively selected. Source of these receptors: a man aged 18 to 29 in good health. Some clones in this sample may be carry-over from other donors' samples.

This clone was picked up a small number of times. This chain uses TRBV10-3 with TRBJ2-3; TRBD2 is a possible D gene (6 bases). The CDR3 consists of 12 residues. Germline-derived CDR1 and CDR2 are ENHRY and SYGVKD. V was cut by 7 bases and J by 10 bases, with 15 bases left in between. DNA of the CDR3: TGTGCCATCAATGATGGGGGACTCCCGCAGTATTTT. It is translated as CAINDGGLPQYF.

This sequence joins TRBV9 and TRBJ1-4, with a possible D match to TRBD1 (6 bases). The germline V gene has CDR1 SGDLS and CDR2 YYNGEE. V gave up 1 base and J gave up 8 bases, with 12 bases separating them. The CDR3 length is 14 residues. The CDR3 protein is CASSVSGQGEKLFF. CDR3 DNA: TGTGCCAGCAGCGTAAGTGGTCAGGGGGAAAAACTGTTTTTT.

V gene TRBV2 combines with J gene TRBJ1-4; D uncertain. In germline, CDR1 is SNHLY, CDR2 FYNNEI. CDR3 length equals 12 residues. The V and J ends lost 5 bases and 5 bases respectively, with 6 bases between them. The CDR3 sequence is CASSPYNEKLFF. CDR3 coding DNA: TGTGCCAGCAGTCCTTACAATGAAAAACTGTTTTTT.

The rearrangement links TRBV10-3 to TRBJ2-1; 11 bases agree with TRBD2. The J segment lost 10 bases and the V segment lost 1 base, leaving 9 bases of the junction unmatched. The germline CDR1 and CDR2 sequences are ENHRY and SYGVKD. CDR3 length: 16 amino acids. The chain's CDR3 is CAISEWTSGPLGEQFF. The CDR3 coding sequence is TGTGCCATCAGTGAGTGGACTAGCGGGCCTCTCGGGGAGCAGTTCTTC.

J is TRBJ1-2 and V is TRBV6-5; TRBD1 agrees at 9 bases. CDR3 length equals 15 residues. Germline loops: CDR1 MNHEY, CDR2 SVGAGI. The ends lost 2 bases at V and 6 bases at J; junction bases unmatched: 7. In nucleotides, the CDR3 is TGTGCCAGCAGTTACGCCTACAGGGGGCGGAATGGCTACACCTTC. It encodes CASSYAYRGRNGYTF.

The chain uses TRBV9 and TRBJ2-3, with D perhaps matching TRBD2 (5 bases). In germline, CDR1 is SGDLS, CDR2 YYNGEE. The CDR3 has 16 residues. The ends were cut back, 3 bases at V and 6 bases at J, with 20 bases in the middle. The CDR3 region has the DNA TGTGCCAGCAGCGGAGGGCCTAGCCGACTCTTCGATACGCAGTATTTT. Its translation is CASSGGPSRLFDTQYF.

This sequence joins TRBV11-2 and TRBJ2-1; 10 bases agree with TRBD1. J was trimmed by 4 bases and V by 5 bases; bases with no gene match: 5. Germline CDR1 reads SGHAT; CDR2 reads FQNNGV. The CDR3 is 15 residues long. The CDR3 region is CASSIDRGPYNEQFF. DNA for the CDR3: TGTGCCAGCAGCATCGACAGGGGGCCTTACAATGAGCAGTTCTTC.

The V call is TRBV11-2, the J call TRBJ2-5; TRBD1 matches 7 bases. CDR1 SGHAT and CDR2 FQNNGV come from the germline V gene. This CDR3 comprises 18 residues. V lost 5 bases and J lost 1; bases outside the gene matches: 16. The CDR3 reads CASSPLNRDRISQETQYF. The CDR3 bases are TGTGCCAGCAGCCCTCTGAACCGGGACAGAATCTCCCAAGAGACCCAGTACTTC. Based on the CDR3 plus reference TRBV11-2 and TRBJ2-5, the full variable domain is EAGVAQSPRYKIIEKRQSVAFWCNPISGHATLYWYQQILGQGPKLLIQFQNNGVVDDSQLPKDRFSAERLKGVDSTLKIQPAKLEDSAVYLCASSPLNRDRISQETQYFGPGTRLLVL.

This sequence joins TRBV10-1 and TRBJ1-2; weak D call: TRBD1 (6 bases). Germline V CDR1 and CDR2: WNHNN, SYGVQD (reference sequence). The V end was cut by 3 bases, the J end by 13 bases, with 21 bases between. The CDR3 consists of 14 residues. The CDR3 region is CASSEYQWGAPLTF. The CDR3 DNA is TGCGCCAGCAGTGAATATCAGTGGGGGGCCCCTCTCACCTTC.

The chain couples TRBV5-1 to TRBJ2-1; D could derive from TRBD1 or TRBD2 (7 bases each). CDR1 is SGHRS, CDR2 YFSETQ, per germline. The CDR3 covers 15 residues. V lost 4 bases, J lost 6 bases, and 17 bases lay in between. The CDR3 nucleotides are TGCGCCAGCAGCCCCGGGGAGGGGGCTTTCAATGAGCAGTTCTTC. Translation: CASSPGEGAFNEQFF.

J is TRBJ2-5 and V is TRBV5-1; no firm D call. Deletions cut 4 bases from V and 4 bases from J, with 11 bases between. The CDR3 totals 13 residues. Germline V gives CDR1 SGHRS, CDR2 YFSETQ. CDR3 sequence (DNA): TGCGCCAGCAGCCCAGGTAGCTCAGAGACCCAGTACTTC. Translating it yields CASSPGSSETQYF.

For this clone: This same CDR3 is encoded by further DNA sequences in the sample. The chain joins TRBV5-4 to TRBJ1-2; TRBD1 matches 7 bases. The ends lost 2 bases at V and 4 bases at J; junction bases unmatched: 2. The CDR3 spans 13 residues. Germline-derived CDR1 and CDR2 are SGHNT and YYREEE (reference sequence). The CDR3 loop is CASSLQGPYGYTF. The CDR3 bases are TGTGCCAGCAGCTTACAGGGGCCCTATGGCTACACCTTC.

The CDR3 sequence: CASSPMLRFSSYNEQFF. The CDR3 DNA follows: TGCGCCAGCAGCCCCATGCTCCGGTTCAGCTCCTACAATGAGCAGTTCTTC. The genes are TRBV5-1 and TRBJ2-1; no clear D gene. The CDR3 has 17 residues. Germline values: CDR1 SGHRS, CDR2 YFSETQ. Trimming cost V 4 bases and J 0 bases, with 17 bases left between them.

The genes are TRBV6-1 and TRBJ2-5, with 10 bases fitting TRBD2. The CDR3 is made up of 14 amino acids. The V gene's germline CDR1 is MNHNS and CDR2 SASEGT. The junction had 6 bases not matched to a gene; V was cut back by 6 bases and J by 5 bases. CDR3 region: CASRGGGLAETQYF. The DNA of the CDR3 is TGTGCCAGCAGAGGGGGGGGACTAGCGGAGACCCAGTACTTC.

This clone has more than one count but fewer than ten. Other DNA sequences within the sample encode an identical CDR3. The V gene is TRBV6-5, the J gene TRBJ2-7; D remains unclear. This CDR3 contains 11 residues. The germline CDR1 and CDR2 sequences are MNHEY and SVGAGI. V was shortened by 0 bases and J by 5 bases, with 2 bases between the two germline ends. In DNA form, the CDR3 reads TGTGCCAGCAGTTACTCGAACGAGCAGTACTTC. Amino acids: CASSYSNEQYF.

The chain joins TRBV18 to TRBJ1-3; no clear D. The CDR3 length is 13 residues. Looked up from germline, CDR1 is KGHSH and CDR2 is LQKENI. V dropped 3 bases and J dropped 8 bases, with 11 bases sitting between them. The CDR3 DNA is TGTGCCAGCTCACCTCAGAGGGTGGACACCATATATTTT. This translates into CASSPQRVDTIYF.

This chain joins TRBV29-1 and TRBJ1-4; tentative D call: TRBD1 (6 bases). The V and J ends lost 1 base and 7 bases respectively, with 13 bases between them. The CDR3 runs to 14 residues. CDR1 is SQVTM and CDR2 is ANQGSEA in the germline V gene. The CDR3 sequence is CSVEGLGASEKLFF. DNA for the CDR3: TGCAGCGTTGAAGGGTTGGGGGCAAGTGAAAAACTGTTTTTT.

The chain uses TRBV5-4 and TRBJ2-2; 9 bases are a match to TRBD1. Trimming cost V 4 bases and J 6 bases; bases outside gene matches: 7. CDR3 length equals 15 residues. Germline CDR1 and CDR2: SGHNT and YYREEE (reference sequence). CDR3 nucleotide sequence: TGTGCCAGCAGCATCGGGACAGGGAAGGCCGGGGAGCTGTTTTTT. Amino acids: CASSIGTGKAGELFF.

The chain links TRBV7-9 to TRBJ2-3, with unresolved D. V dropped 6 bases and J dropped 6 bases, with 13 bases sitting between them. The CDR3 is 13 residues long. CDR1 and CDR2 from the germline V gene are SEHNR and FQNEAQ (reference sequence). For the CDR3, the DNA is TGTGCCAGCAGTCTAGAGCCCGGGGATACGCAGTATTTT. Translation: CASSLEPGDTQYF.

This clone was counted only a few times. J is TRBJ1-5 and V is TRBV18; TRBD1 agrees at 7 bases. Germline lookup yields CDR1 KGHSH and CDR2 LQKENI. V was pared by 6 bases and J by 4 bases, with 6 bases of the junction left unmatched. This CDR3 region has 14 residues. The CDR3 DNA follows: TGTGCCAGCTCCGGACAGGATAGGAATCAGCCCCAGCATTTT. Protein product: CASSGQDRNQPQHF.

The gene calls are TRBV6-1 and TRBJ2-5; possible D gene TRBD2, 5 bases. V was shortened by 10 bases and J by 5 bases, with 14 bases between the two germline ends. Germline assignment: CDR1 MNHNS and CDR2 SASEGT. This CDR3 contains 12 residues. DNA for the CDR3: TGTGCCACGGGTTGGGAGCTGGAGACCCAGTACTTC. This gives the protein CATGWELETQYF.

V is TRBV5-6 and J is TRBJ1-2; D ambiguous. The CDR3 spans 15 residues. Trimming removed 5 bases from V and 8 bases from J, with 22 bases in between. CDR1 and CDR2 (germline): SGHDT, YYEEEE. The CDR3 coding sequence is TGTGCCAGCAGGGCTACCGTCCTAACCGAGGCGGGCTACACCTTC. Amino acids: CASRATVLTEAGYTF.

The V gene is TRBV4-1, the J gene TRBJ2-7; TRBD1 or TRBD2 may be the D gene (5 bases each). The V end was cut by 1 base, the J end by 3 bases, with 13 bases between. This CDR3 has 15 residues. Per germline, CDR1 MGHRA and CDR2 YSYEKL. CDR3 sequence: CASSQAEGFDYEQYF. CDR3 DNA sequence: TGCGCCAGCAGCCAAGCCGAGGGGTTCGACTACGAGCAGTACTTC.

V is TRBV5-6 and J is TRBJ2-1, with 10 bases matching TRBD2. Per the germline V gene, CDR1 is SGHDT and CDR2 is YYEEEE. The CDR3 is made up of 15 amino acids. The V segment lost 0 bases and the J segment 8 bases; nucleotides outside the gene matches: 5. Here the CDR3 DNA reads TGTGCCAGCAGCTTGGAACTAGCGGGAAGAGATGAGCAGTTCTTC. It codes for CASSLELAGRDEQFF. The full variable domain, with the rest looked up from reference TRBV5-6 and TRBJ2-1, is DAGVTQSPTHLIKTRGQQVTLRCSPKSGHDTVSWYQQALGQGPQFIFQYYEEEERQRGNFPDRFSGHQFPNYSSELNVNALLLGDSALYLCASSLELAGRDEQFFGPGTRLTVL.

The chain has TRBV28 and TRBJ1-4, with no clear D. The CDR3 runs 15 residues. CDR1 is MDHEN and CDR2 is SYDVKM in the germline V gene. Trimming removed 6 bases from V and 3 bases from J, with 14 bases in between. This chain's CDR3 is CASRHDRAANEKLFF. CDR3 DNA: TGTGCCAGCAGACACGACCGGGCGGCTAATGAAAAACTGTTTTTT.

The rearrangement uses TRBV4-1 and TRBJ1-5, with 8 bases identical to TRBD1. The V gene end was trimmed by 4 bases and the J gene end by 6 bases; junction bases not matched to a gene: 20. The CDR3 length is 19 residues. Germline CDR1 is MGHRA and CDR2 is YSYEKL. CDR3 region: CASSRSIGQGGPSGQPQHF. The CDR3, as DNA: TGCGCCAGCAGCCGGTCCATCGGACAGGGAGGCCCTAGTGGTCAGCCCCAGCATTTT.

The CDR3 sequence is CASSSQGGNNQPQHF. Written as DNA, the CDR3 is TGTGCCAGCAGCTCCCAGGGGGGAAACAATCAGCCCCAGCATTTT. V usage is TRBV7-2 and J usage is TRBJ1-5; 7 bases are shared with TRBD1. This CDR3 region has 15 residues. The germline CDR1 and CDR2 sequences are SGHTA and FQGNSA. With V trimmed by 4 bases and J by 3 bases, 6 bases remained unmatched.